The 22 T cell receptor beta chains in this list originate from one sample, sequenced in a study of immune evolution from preneoplasia to lung adenocarcinoma. Data came from immunoSEQ multiplex PCR; TCRdb stores just in-frame clones and leaves some out. The sample holds about 6,500 clones, 84% seen once. The sequencing sample was made of FFPE lung adenocarcinoma in situ tissue. The receptors here all came from an older donor with lung adenocarcinoma.

The chain joins TRBV19 to TRBJ2-2, with TRBD2 matching over 16 bases. With V trimmed by 11 bases and J by 4 bases, 13 bases remained unmatched. CDR1 is LNHDA and CDR2 is SQIVND in the germline V gene (reference sequence). The CDR3 length is 18 residues. The CDR3: CASPRGLAGGPGTGELFF. The CDR3 DNA reads as TGTGCCTCCCCCCGGGGACTAGCGGGAGGGCCCGGCACCGGGGAGCTGTTTTTT. Using reference TRBV19 and TRBJ2-2 for the parts outside the CDR3, the full variable domain is DGGITQSPKYLFRKEGQNVTLSCEQNLNHDAMYWYRQDPGQGLRLIYYSQIVNDFQKGDIAEGYSVSREKKESFPLTVTSAQKNPTAFYLCASPRGLAGGPGTGELFFGEGSRLTVL.

V is TRBV5-1 and J is TRBJ1-2; no clear D gene. The V end lost 0 bases, the J end lost 6 bases, and 9 bases lay between the germline ends. The germline V gene has CDR1 SGHRS and CDR2 YFSETQ. The CDR3 loop spans 13 amino acids. CDR3 sequence reads: CASSLELNNGYTF. In DNA, the CDR3 is TGCGCCAGCAGCTTGGAACTAAACAATGGCTACACCTTC.

The chain carries TRBV5-6 and TRBJ1-4; D is unresolved. The V and J ends lost 4 bases and 12 bases respectively, with 10 bases between them. Germline V lookup: CDR1 SGHDT, CDR2 YYEEEE. The CDR3 spans 11 residues. The CDR3 loop reads CASSVDAELFF. CDR3 sequence (DNA): TGTGCCAGCAGCGTCGATGCTGAACTGTTTTTT. Filled out from reference TRBV5-6 and TRBJ1-4, the complete variable domain reads DAGVTQSPTHLIKTRGQQVTLRCSPKSGHDTVSWYQQALGQGPQFIFQYYEEEERQRGNFPDRFSGHQFPNYSSELNVNALLLGDSALYLCASSVDAELFFGSGTQLSVL.

This chain connects TRBV7-2 to TRBJ2-7; 10 nucleotides match TRBD2. The CDR3 consists of 15 residues. J gave up 7 bases and V 4 bases, and 10 bases lay outside the gene matches. Germline CDR1 and CDR2: SGHTA and FQGNSA. CDR3: CASSSYLAGVGEQYF. The CDR3 region has the DNA TGTGCCAGCAGCTCGTACCTAGCGGGAGTGGGAGAGCAGTACTTC.

This clone appeared a single time. At one end, the junction sequence differs from germline, possibly due to a read error. The gene calls are TRBV7-7 and TRBJ2-3; D is ambiguous. Germline CDR1 is SSHAT and CDR2 is FNYEAQ (reference sequence). The CDR3 loop spans 16 amino acids. CDR3 bases: TGTGCTAGCAGCTTAAAGGCGGATACTAGCACAGATACGCAGTATTTT. Translation gives CASSLKADTSTDTQYF. The full variable domain, with the rest looked up from reference TRBV7-7 and TRBJ2-3, is GAGVSQSPRYKVTKRGQDVTLRCDPISSHATLYWYQQALGQGPEFLTYFNYEAQPDKSGLPSDRFSAERPEGSISTLTIQRTEQRDSAMYRCASSLKADTSTDTQYFGPGTRLTVL.

The genes are TRBV18 and TRBJ1-1; TRBD1 agrees at 8 bases. The CDR3 length is 16 residues. Germline V CDR1 and CDR2: KGHSH, LQKENI. V lost 1 base to trimming and J lost 5 bases; unmatched junction nucleotides: 9. The CDR3 loop reads CASSPRQGAMGTEAFF. The CDR3 DNA follows: TGTGCCAGCTCACCACGGCAGGGGGCTATGGGAACTGAAGCTTTCTTT.

The genes are TRBV7-2 and TRBJ1-2; D gene uncertain. CDR1 SGHTA and CDR2 FQGNSA come from the germline V gene. With 5 bases removed from V and 6 bases from J, the gap between germline ends came to 13 bases. CDR3 length: 13 residues. CDR3 sequence: CASSRTGVDGYTF. CDR3 DNA: TGTGCCAGCAGCCGGACTGGGGTGGATGGCTACACCTTC.

The CDR3 DNA reads TGTGCCAGCAGTGAAGCAGGTGGGGAGCAGTACTTC. The encoded protein is CASSEAGGEQYF. The chain recombines TRBV6-1 with TRBJ2-7; D unclear. Germline V gene lookup returns CDR1 MNHNS and CDR2 SASEGT. CDR3 length: 12 amino acids. Trimming took off 0 bases at V and 7 bases at J, with 7 bases between the two ends.

This clone has only a few counts. The chain employs TRBV7-2 and TRBJ1-5, with a tentative D call TRBD1 (5 bases). This CDR3 spans 15 amino acids. V dropped 4 bases and J dropped 2 bases, with 12 bases sitting between them. CDR1 is SGHTA and CDR2 is FQGNSA in the germline V gene. CDR3 DNA sequence: TGTGCCAGCAGCTGGGGGGGTCGCGGCAATCAGCCCCAGCATTTT. Protein sequence: CASSWGGRGNQPQHF.

The V and J genes are TRBV19 and TRBJ1-2, with D uncertain. CDR3 size: 13 residues. With 1 base removed from V and 6 bases from J, the gap between germline ends came to 9 bases. Per the germline V gene, CDR1 is LNHDA and CDR2 is SQIVND (reference sequence). CDR3 amino acids: CASSIGGLDGYTF. The CDR3 coding sequence is TGTGCCAGTAGTATAGGTGGCTTGGATGGCTACACCTTC.

This chain links TRBV11-2 with TRBJ2-5, with D uncertain. The germline V and J ends were trimmed by 5 bases and 0 bases, with 10 bases remaining between them. CDR3 size: 14 residues. The V gene's germline CDR1 is SGHAT and CDR2 FQNNGV. This CDR3 is CASSLSVYQETQYF. The CDR3 DNA follows: TGTGCCAGCAGCCTCTCGGTTTACCAAGAGACCCAGTACTTC.

This sequence joins TRBV5-1 and TRBJ2-2; maybe TRBD2 (6 bases). Between the trimmed V and J ends, which lost 4 bases and 5 bases, there was a span of 18 bases. Germline loops: CDR1 SGHRS, CDR2 YFSETQ. CDR3 length: 16 residues. Here the CDR3 reads CASSGAVAVGTGELFF. CDR3 nucleotide sequence: TGCGCCAGCAGCGGGGCGGTAGCGGTTGGAACCGGGGAGCTGTTTTTT.

The V call is TRBV5-6, the J call TRBJ1-2, with D tentatively TRBD1 (6 bases). The CDR3 is made up of 14 amino acids. The ends were cut back, 4 bases at V and 7 bases at J, with 17 bases in the middle. Germline assignment: CDR1 SGHDT and CDR2 YYEEEE. Here the CDR3 DNA reads TGTGCCAGCAGCCTCACGGGGGGCGCGGGTGGCTACACCTTC. It translates to CASSLTGGAGGYTF.

This clone was picked up one time. V usage is TRBV5-1 and J usage is TRBJ2-7; 9 bases align to TRBD1. CDR3 size: 15 residues. CDR1 and CDR2 from the germline V gene are SGHRS and YFSETQ. V was clipped by 4 bases and J by 5 bases; unmatched bases: 10. In DNA form, the CDR3 reads TGCGCCAGCAGCAAGGGTGGGGACAGGGAGCACGAGCAGTACTTC. Translation gives CASSKGGDREHEQYF. The entire variable domain, with the rest obtained from reference TRBV5-1 and TRBJ2-7, is as follows: KAGVTQTPRYLIKTRGQQVTLSCSPISGHRSVSWYQQTPGQGLQFLFEYFSETQRNKGNFPGRFSGRQFSNSRSEMNVSTLELGDSALYLCASSKGGDREHEQYFGPGTRLTVT.

This clone was recorded a few times. This chain links TRBV7-3 with TRBJ2-3; D remains ambiguous. Germline V gene data show CDR1 as SGHTA and CDR2 as FQGTGA. This CDR3 is built from 18 residues. V was pared by 1 base and J by 2 bases, with 19 bases between. The CDR3 region is CASSLNPASYLDTDTQYF. CDR3 sequence (DNA): TGTGCCAGCAGCTTAAACCCCGCCAGCTACTTAGACACAGATACGCAGTATTTT.

The gene calls are TRBV11-1 and TRBJ2-7; 9 bases fit TRBD2. The CDR3 length is 15 residues. The germline gives CDR1 SGHAT, CDR2 FQDESV (reference sequence). V was clipped by 5 bases and J by 3 bases; unmatched bases: 8. CDR3 bases: TGTGCCAGCAGCCCCGTAGGACTAGCGAGCTACGAGCAGTACTTC. Amino acid sequence: CASSPVGLASYEQYF.

V and J are TRBV5-1 and TRBJ2-1; 8 bases are shared with TRBD1. This CDR3 contains 14 residues. Germline lookup yields CDR1 SGHRS and CDR2 YFSETQ. V was clipped by 5 bases and J by 6 bases; unmatched bases: 7. This CDR3 reads CASRPGQGLNEQFF. The CDR3 coding sequence is TGCGCCAGCAGACCTGGACAGGGTCTCAATGAGCAGTTCTTC. Looking up the rest from reference TRBV5-1 and TRBJ2-1 gives the full variable domain: KAGVTQTPRYLIKTRGQQVTLSCSPISGHRSVSWYQQTPGQGLQFLFEYFSETQRNKGNFPGRFSGRQFSNSRSEMNVSTLELGDSALYLCASRPGQGLNEQFFGPGTRLTVL.

The chain uses TRBV18 and TRBJ1-2, with TRBD1 identical over 8 bases. The CDR3 loop spans 14 amino acids. The junction had 5 bases not matched to a gene; V was cut back by 2 bases and J by 6 bases. Germline V gene lookup returns CDR1 KGHSH and CDR2 LQKENI. The DNA of the CDR3 is TGTGCCAGCTCACCATCAGGGGGCGAGAATGGCTACACCTTC. It translates to CASSPSGGENGYTF.

The chain has TRBV4-2 and TRBJ2-2; 7 nucleotides line up with TRBD1. This CDR3 is 15 amino acids long. V shed 3 bases and J 6 bases; nucleotides not matched to a gene: 7. The V gene's germline CDR1 is LGHNA and CDR2 YNFKEQ. The CDR3 sequence: CASSQDEGAPGELFF. Here the CDR3 DNA reads TGTGCCAGCAGCCAGGACGAGGGGGCTCCCGGGGAGCTGTTTTTT.

V and J are TRBV2 and TRBJ2-3, with 8 bases that match TRBD2. V trimming: 6 bases; J trimming: 5 bases; junction bases outside the gene matches: 10. From germline, CDR1 is SNHLY and CDR2 FYNNEI. This CDR3 spans 15 amino acids. The CDR3 is CASSGAGGRGDTQYF. In DNA form, the CDR3 reads TGTGCCAGCAGCGGGGCGGGGGGCCGGGGAGATACGCAGTATTTT. The full variable domain, with the rest looked up from reference TRBV2 and TRBJ2-3, is EPEVTQTPSHQVTQMGQEVILRCVPISNHLYFYWYRQILGQKVEFLVSFYNNEISEKSEIFDDQFSVERPDGSNFTLKIRSTKLEDSAMYFCASSGAGGRGDTQYFGPGTRLTVL.

The chain carries TRBV18 and TRBJ2-7; weak D call: TRBD2 (5 bases). V was cut by 1 base and J by 1 base, with 14 bases left in between. Germline V gene sequence: CDR1 KGHSH, CDR2 LQKENI. The CDR3 contains 16 residues. Written as DNA, the CDR3 is TGTGCCAGCTCACCACGGGGTAGCGCCTCTTCCTACGAGCAGTACTTC. The encoded protein is CASSPRGSASSYEQYF.

This chain uses TRBV9 with TRBJ2-7; D is unclear. The CDR3 has 14 amino acids. Germline-derived CDR1 and CDR2 are SGDLS and YYNGEE. Deletions cut 4 bases from V and 0 bases from J, with 11 bases between. The CDR3 nucleotides are TGTGCCAGCAGCCCCGACCTCAGCTCCTACGAGCAGTACTTC. It specifies CASSPDLSSYEQYF.